This is a list of T cell receptor beta chains from one sample in a study of cytomegalovirus exposure and HLA in healthy donors. The protocol was immunoSEQ multiplex PCR, while the TCRdb copy is restricted to in-frame clones and leaves out a portion. Of approximately 130,000 clones in the sample, about 78% were seen once. Sequenced input: PBMCs. The receptors derive from a man aged 45 to 65 in good health and CMV-seropositive. Both conserved end residues are part of each CDR3. Fields, in order: D gene, J gene, clone size, V gene, CDR3 DNA, CDR3 protein. A D gene is named only where the DNA matches it firmly. Only some rows state a clone size, as once, few, many or a class for expanded clones.

d_call: TRBD1; j_call: TRBJ2-7; clone_size: NA; v_call: TRBV2; cdr3_nt: TGTGCCGGGGATACCGGGACAGGGGGATTCCAGGAGCAGTACTTC; cdr3_aa: CAGDTGTGGFQEQYF
d_call: NA; j_call: TRBJ1-1; clone_size: NA; v_call: TRBV29-1; cdr3_nt: TGCAGCGTCCCTGTAGGACAGATGAACACTGAAGCTTTCTTT; cdr3_aa: CSVPVGQMNTEAFF
d_call: TRBD1; j_call: TRBJ2-2; clone_size: few; v_call: TRBV5-1; cdr3_nt: TGCGCCAGCAGCTCGTCCGGGACAGGAGGGTCCGGGGAGCTGTTTTTT; cdr3_aa: CASSSSGTGGSGELFF
d_call: NA; j_call: TRBJ2-3; clone_size: once; v_call: TRBV10-1; cdr3_nt: TGCGCCAGCAGTGACCAGGCCCTTAGAGATACGCAGTATTTT; cdr3_aa: CASSDQALRDTQYF
d_call: NA; j_call: TRBJ2-7; clone_size: NA; v_call: TRBV4-1; cdr3_nt: TGCGCCAGCAGCCGGGGCCGGGACACCTACTACGAGCAGTACTTC; cdr3_aa: CASSRGRDTYYEQYF
d_call: TRBD2; j_call: TRBJ2-7; clone_size: NA; v_call: TRBV5-1; cdr3_nt: TGCGCCAGCAGCTTGGCTAGCGGGAGGTCCTACGAGCAGTACTTC; cdr3_aa: CASSLASGRSYEQYF
d_call: TRBD1; j_call: TRBJ1-1; clone_size: NA; v_call: TRBV11-1; cdr3_nt: TGTGCCAGCAGCTGGGACAGGGTGAACACTGAAGCTTTCTTT; cdr3_aa: CASSWDRVNTEAFF
d_call: TRBD1; j_call: TRBJ1-2; clone_size: NA; v_call: TRBV6-6; cdr3_nt: TGTGCCAGCACCCCCAGGGGGGTAGCTAACTATGGCTACACCTTC; cdr3_aa: CASTPRGVANYGYTF
d_call: NA; j_call: TRBJ2-3; clone_size: NA; v_call: TRBV5-5; cdr3_nt: TGTGCCAGCAGCTTGGACGGAGGCACAGATACGCAGTATTTT; cdr3_aa: CASSLDGGTDTQYF
d_call: NA; j_call: TRBJ1-5; clone_size: NA; v_call: TRBV21-1; cdr3_nt: TGTGCCAGCAGCAAAGCCGGTTACTGGAATCAGCCCCAGCATTTT; cdr3_aa: CASSKAGYWNQPQHF
d_call: NA; j_call: TRBJ1-2; clone_size: NA; v_call: TRBV4-3; cdr3_nt: TGCGCCAGCAGCCAAGGTCCGTATGGCTACACCTTC; cdr3_aa: CASSQGPYGYTF
d_call: NA; j_call: TRBJ1-5; clone_size: NA; v_call: TRBV19; cdr3_nt: TGTGCCAGTAGTATAACAGCCTCGAATCAGCCCCAGCATTTT; cdr3_aa: CASSITASNQPQHF
d_call: TRBD1; j_call: TRBJ2-7; clone_size: NA; v_call: TRBV7-6; cdr3_nt: TGTGCCAGCAGCTTAGGCCCGGGACAGGGTTCCTACGAGCAGTACTTC; cdr3_aa: CASSLGPGQGSYEQYF
d_call: TRBD1; j_call: TRBJ1-2; clone_size: NA; v_call: TRBV4-2; cdr3_nt: TGTGCCAGCAGCCTAGACAGGGTGGCTGGCTACACCTTC; cdr3_aa: CASSLDRVAGYTF
d_call: TRBD1; j_call: TRBJ2-6; clone_size: NA; v_call: TRBV5-1; cdr3_nt: TGCGCCAGCAGCTTGGTTCAGGGGGCTGTATATGGGGCCAACGTCCTGACTTTC; cdr3_aa: CASSLVQGAVYGANVLTF
d_call: TRBD2; j_call: TRBJ2-1; clone_size: NA; v_call: TRBV5-1; cdr3_nt: TGCGCCAGCAGCTTGGTGCGGGGGGGCTCCTACAATGCGCAGTTCTTC; cdr3_aa: CASSLVRGGSYNAQFF
d_call: TRBD1; j_call: TRBJ1-1; clone_size: NA; v_call: TRBV2; cdr3_nt: TGTGCCAGCAGTGCTTGGACAGGGTGGAACACTGAAGCTTTCTTT; cdr3_aa: CASSAWTGWNTEAFF
d_call: TRBD2; j_call: TRBJ2-1; clone_size: NA; v_call: TRBV28; cdr3_nt: TGTGCCAGCAGCTTTAGCGGGAGGCTTTGGAATGAGCAGTTCTTC; cdr3_aa: CASSFSGRLWNEQFF
d_call: NA; j_call: TRBJ2-2; clone_size: NA; v_call: TRBV4-1; cdr3_nt: TGCGCCAGCAGCCAAGCGTCTAGCTCGACCGGGGAGCTGTTTTTT; cdr3_aa: CASSQASSSTGELFF
d_call: TRBD1; j_call: TRBJ2-1; clone_size: NA; v_call: TRBV7-9; cdr3_nt: TGTGCCAGCAGCCTGGACAGGGGGGTCTACAATGAGCAGTTCTTC; cdr3_aa: CASSLDRGVYNEQFF